Listed below are T cell receptor beta chains from one sample, sequenced in a study of neurological immune-mediated disorders. TCRdb re-derived calls from the 5' RACE reads in MiXCR, one entry per CDR3 protein. In the table there are about 80,000 distinct CDR3 sequences, about 4% of which are singletons. The sample was PBMCs. Receptor source: a woman aged 60-75 years with multiple sclerosis. Each CDR3 is given with its conserved first and last residue. Fields, in order: clone size, J gene, V gene, CDR3 length, D gene, CDR3 DNA, CDR3 protein. D genes are given only for firm matches. Not every row has a clone size; where given, it reads once, few, many or a size class.

>NA|TRBJ2-2|TRBV7-9|16|NA
TGTGCCAGCATCTTATATCTAGCCCGGGGGACCGGGGAGCTGTTTTTT
CASILYLARGTGELFF
>many|TRBJ2-5|TRBV20-1|17|TRBD2
TGCAGTGCTCTTCTAGCGGGGGCGAACCCGTACCAAGAGACCCAGTACTTC
CSALLAGANPYQETQYF
>many|TRBJ1-6|TRBV5-1|16|TRBD1
TGCGCCAGCAGCCCGGACAGGAGCTCCTATAATTCACCCCTCCACTTT
CASSPDRSSYNSPLHF
>NA|TRBJ2-3|TRBV5-1|17|NA
TGCGCCAGCAGCGGAGATCAGGGGCCAAGTAGCACAGATACGCAGTATTTT
CASSGDQGPSSTDTQYF
>many|TRBJ2-5|TRBV7-9|11|NA
TGTGCCAGCAGCTTCCGGGAGACCCAGTACTTC
CASSFRETQYF
>many|TRBJ1-2|TRBV20-1|12|NA
TGCAGTGCTAGTCGAGGCAACTATGGCTACACCTTC
CSASRGNYGYTF
>many|TRBJ1-5|TRBV7-2|14|TRBD1
TGTGCCAGCAGCGCCGGGACAGGGAATCAGCCCCAGCATTTT
CASSAGTGNQPQHF
>many|TRBJ2-2|TRBV5-1|16|TRBD1
TGCGCCAGCAGCTTGGCCGGGACAGGGGACACCGGGGAGCTGTTTTTT
CASSLAGTGDTGELFF
>many|TRBJ2-2|TRBV10-3|18|TRBD1
TGTGCCATCAGTGAGTCGGGGGTGACAGGGGCGAACACCGGGGAGCTGTTTTTT
CAISESGVTGANTGELFF
>many|TRBJ2-2|TRBV12-3/TRBV12-4|16|NA
TGTGCCAGCAGTTTAGTTGGGGGGATAGACACCGGGGAGCTGTTTTTT
CASSLVGGIDTGELFF